A single T cell receptor beta chain is shown here with its context. The sample originates from a study of blood T cell repertoires in COVID-19. Study overall: The United States, Italy and Spain were the sources of the acute and convalescent COVID-19 samples.

Germline loops: CDR1 SQVTM, CDR2 ANQGSEA. Trimming stripped 6 bases from V and 2 bases from J, with 16 bases between. This CDR3 spans 14 amino acids. Generated by immunoSEQ multiplex PCR, the TCRdb table keeps only in-frame clones and is missing some. There are fewer than 400,000 clones in the sample; around 86% occur only once, and around 3% lies in the top ten. The sequencing input was peripheral blood. The origin of this receptor is a human donor in a cohort sampled during active COVID-19. The chain is built from TRBV29-1 and TRBJ1-2, with D maybe TRBD1 (6 bases). In DNA form, the CDR3 reads TGCAGCGTCGCAAATAGGGGGGGCAACTATGGCTACACCTTC. As protein: CSVANRGGNYGYTF.